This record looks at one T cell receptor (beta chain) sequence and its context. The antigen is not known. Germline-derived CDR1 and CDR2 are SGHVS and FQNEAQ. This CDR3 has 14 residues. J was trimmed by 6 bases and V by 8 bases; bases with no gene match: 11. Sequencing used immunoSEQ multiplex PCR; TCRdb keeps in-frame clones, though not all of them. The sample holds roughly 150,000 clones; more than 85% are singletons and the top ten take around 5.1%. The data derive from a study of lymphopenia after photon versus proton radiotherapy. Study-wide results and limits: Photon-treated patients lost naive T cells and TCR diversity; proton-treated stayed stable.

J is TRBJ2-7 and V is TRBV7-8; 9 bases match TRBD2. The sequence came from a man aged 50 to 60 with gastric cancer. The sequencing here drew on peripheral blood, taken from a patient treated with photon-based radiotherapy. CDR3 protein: CASSPGTSRREQYF. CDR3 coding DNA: TGTGCCAGCTCCCCCGGGACTAGCAGGCGCGAGCAGTACTTC.